Listed here is a single T cell receptor (beta chain). It was treatment-naive patients with stable or active relapsing-remitting disease who made up the multiple sclerosis controls. RNA, at about 0.45 to 1 ug, was reverse transcribed with random hexamers. TCRdb reanalysed the immunoSEQ multiplex PCR reads using MiXCR and keeps one entry per CDR3 protein. The sample has a few hundred thousand distinct CDR3 sequences, 85% to 90% seen once. The data stem from a study of CD8 T cells in Susac syndrome. The source of this sequence is a human donor with multiple sclerosis. The sample consisted of CD8+ T cells from PBMCs.

The CDR3 is CASSLAAGLFLNSPLHF. CDR3 sequence (DNA): TGCGCCAGCAGCTTGGCCGCAGGTCTCTTCCTAAATTCACCCCTCCACTTT. This chain connects TRBV5-1 to TRBJ1-6; no clear D. Germline lookup yields CDR1 SGHRS and CDR2 YFSETQ. CDR3 length: 17 residues. V dropped 0 bases and J dropped 7 bases, with 17 bases sitting between them.